One and the same sample provided the 22 T cell receptor beta chains below, sequenced in a study of cytomegalovirus exposure and HLA in healthy donors. Researchers ran the PCR with 60 Vbeta and 13 Jbeta primers. Produced via immunoSEQ multiplex PCR; TCRdb's table is partial and in-frame only. The table has approximately 59,000 clones, 65% to 80% seen once; the top ten hold 17%. Sequences were obtained from PBMCs. The origin of the receptors is a man in his forties or fifties in good health and CMV-seropositive.

V and J are TRBV2 and TRBJ2-3; 8 bases agree with TRBD1. With 6 bases clipped from V and 6 bases from J, the junction kept 8 bases outside the gene matches. The CDR3 has 14 amino acids. The germline gives CDR1 SNHLY, CDR2 FYNNEI. CDR3 nucleotide sequence: TGTGCCAGCAGACCAGGGGGCGGCGGTGATACGCAGTATTTT. Translation gives CASRPGGGGDTQYF.

The gene calls are TRBV6-5 and TRBJ2-5; 11 bases are shared with TRBD2. The DNA end favors TRBJ2-7, so the J call may be wrong. The CDR3 runs 15 residues. Per germline, CDR1 MNHEY and CDR2 SVGAGI. The chain's CDR3 is CASSRTSGLNYEQYF. As DNA, the CDR3 is TGTGCCAGCAGTCGGACTAGCGGGCTAAACTACGAGCAGTACTTC.

The rearrangement uses TRBV4-2 and TRBJ2-5; TRBD2 might be the D (6 bases). V lost 1 base and J lost 4, with 16 bases in between. CDR1 and CDR2 (germline): LGHNA, YNFKEQ. The CDR3 consists of 16 residues. As DNA, the CDR3 is TGTGCCAGCAGCCAAGGTAACGGGGCCGGGGGAGAGACCCAGTACTTC. Its translation: CASSQGNGAGGETQYF.

This clone has only a few counts. This rearrangement joins TRBV6-4 to TRBJ1-1; tentative D call: TRBD1 (5 bases). Germline assignment: CDR1 MRHNA and CDR2 SNTAGT. Trimming removed 0 bases from V and 4 bases from J, with 18 bases in between. The CDR3 length is 17 residues. In nucleotides, the CDR3 is TGTGCCAGCAGTGACTCGAAGGGGTTTGAGGTTATCACTGAAGCTTTCTTT. Translation: CASSDSKGFEVITEAFF.

Here the CDR3 reads CASSLGETRRGYGYTF. DNA of the CDR3: TGCGCCAGCAGCTTGGGAGAGACCCGGCGGGGCTATGGCTACACCTTC. The chain couples TRBV5-1 to TRBJ1-2; the D is unclear. Germline V gene sequence: CDR1 SGHRS, CDR2 YFSETQ. This CDR3 has 16 residues. The V and J ends lost 0 bases and 4 bases respectively, with 16 bases between them.

V and J are TRBV14 and TRBJ2-7; D not resolved. The germline V gene has CDR1 SGHDN and CDR2 FVKESK. CDR3 length: 12 residues. Between the trimmed V and J ends, which lost 6 bases and 4 bases, there was a span of 10 bases. CDR3 coding DNA: TGTGCCAGCAGTCCAATGTCATACGAGCAGTACTTC. Its protein is CASSPMSYEQYF. The whole variable domain, filled in from reference TRBV14 and TRBJ2-7, reads EAGVTQFPSHSVIEKGQTVTLRCDPISGHDNLYWYRRVMGKEIKFLLHFVKESKQDESGMPNNRFLAERTGGTYSTLKVQPAELEDSGVYFCASSPMSYEQYFGPGTRLTVT.

The CDR3 DNA reads TGTGCCAGCAGCGTAGGTGAGGATGAGCAGTTCTTC. It yields the protein CASSVGEDEQFF. The genes are TRBV9 and TRBJ2-1; no clear D gene. This CDR3 spans 12 amino acids. The V and J ends lost 0 bases and 8 bases respectively, with 6 bases between them. Germline-derived CDR1 and CDR2 are SGDLS and YYNGEE.

The CDR3 DNA reads as TGTGCCAGCAGTGAACCAGCGGGGGCCTCCTACAATGAGCAGTTCTTC. Residues: CASSEPAGASYNEQFF. The V gene is TRBV2, the J gene TRBJ2-1; 8 bases fit TRBD2. The ends lost 2 bases at V and 0 bases at J; junction bases unmatched: 3. The germline CDR1 and CDR2 sequences are SNHLY and FYNNEI. The CDR3 covers 16 residues.

This chain links TRBV19 with TRBJ1-5; D is undetermined. The CDR3 contains 14 residues. CDR1 LNHDA and CDR2 SQIVND come from the germline V gene (reference sequence). Trimming took 1 base from V and 5 from J, leaving 9 bases between them. The CDR3 is CASSIVGLDQPQHF. The CDR3 nucleotides read TGTGCCAGTAGTATAGTGGGCCTCGATCAGCCCCAGCATTTT.

This clone was counted only a few times. The rearrangement links TRBV9 to TRBJ1-1; D is unresolved. V was cut by 1 base and J by 4 bases, with 26 bases left in between. The germline V gene has CDR1 SGDLS and CDR2 YYNGEE. The CDR3 runs 19 residues. The CDR3 DNA reads as TGTGCCAGCAGCGTAATCCATGAGGAGGTTTTTCGTAGGTGCACTGAAGCTTTCTTT. Protein: CASSVIHEEVFRRCTEAFF.

This clone was seen just once. V is TRBV19 and J is TRBJ2-1, with 11 bases lining up with TRBD2. CDR3 size: 15 residues. Germline assignment: CDR1 LNHDA and CDR2 SQIVND (reference sequence). Trimming cost V 7 bases and J 4 bases; bases outside gene matches: 6. This chain's CDR3 is CASNRRLAGYNEQFF. CDR3 sequence (DNA): TGTGCCAGTAACCGAAGACTAGCGGGATACAATGAGCAGTTCTTC.

This chain joins TRBV27 and TRBJ1-1, with a tentative D call TRBD1 (6 bases). Deletions cut 5 bases from V and 4 bases from J, with 14 bases between. The CDR3 consists of 14 residues. Germline V gene data show CDR1 as MNHEY and CDR2 as SMNVEV (reference sequence). CDR3: CASSGGTLITEAFF. CDR3 coding DNA: TGTGCCAGCAGTGGTGGGACACTAATCACTGAAGCTTTCTTT.

The chain uses TRBV21-1 and TRBJ2-2; the table's D call of TRBD1 was not tested on the DNA. TRBV21-1 counts as a pseudogene. CDR3 length: 12 residues. CDR3 region: CAIDSYTGELFF. The DNA for the CDR3 is TGTGCCATCGACAGTTACACCGGGGAGCTGTTTTTT.

This clone showed up just a few times. The chain's CDR3 is CASSLEGDPNYGYTF. The DNA of the CDR3 is TGTGCCAGCAGCTTAGAGGGGGACCCTAACTATGGCTACACCTTC. The V and J genes are TRBV7-9 and TRBJ1-2; maybe TRBD1 (6 bases). V dropped 1 base and J dropped 0 bases, with 9 bases sitting between them. The V gene's germline CDR1 is SEHNR and CDR2 FQNEAQ (reference sequence). The CDR3 contains 15 residues.

The V call is TRBV7-9, the J call TRBJ2-2; D is perhaps TRBD1 (5 bases). Germline values: CDR1 SEHNR, CDR2 FQNEAQ (reference sequence). Trimming pared 1 base from V and 6 bases from J, leaving 12 bases between. The CDR3 runs 15 residues. CDR3 in amino acids: CASSLDRKSPGELFF. The CDR3 bases are TGTGCCAGCAGCTTAGACAGGAAGTCCCCCGGGGAGCTGTTTTTT.

The V call is TRBV6-6, the J call TRBJ1-2; 8 bases line up with TRBD1. This CDR3 comprises 13 residues. The germline gives CDR1 MNHNY, CDR2 SVGAGI (reference sequence). V lost 10 bases to trimming and J lost 1 base; unmatched junction nucleotides: 5. The CDR3 bases are TGTGCCATCCAGGGGGCCGTTAACTATGGCTACACCTTC. Its protein is CAIQGAVNYGYTF.

This clone was counted a single time. The chain is built from TRBV13 and TRBJ2-6, with 7 bases matching TRBD1. The CDR3 length is 16 residues. The trim removed 5 bases at V and 1 base at J, leaving 5 bases unmatched. CDR1 and CDR2 from the germline V gene are PRHDT and FYEKMQ (reference sequence). The CDR3 loop is CASSTRQGSGANVLTF. DNA for the CDR3: TGTGCCAGCAGCACCCGACAGGGTTCTGGGGCCAACGTCCTGACTTTC.

This clone has more than one count but fewer than ten. A read error may account for a junction end that differs from germline. The V gene is TRBV7-9, the J gene TRBJ1-1; TRBD1 agrees at 7 bases. This CDR3 spans 12 amino acids. The germline V gene has CDR1 SEHNR and CDR2 FQNEAQ (reference sequence). The CDR3 spells CSSGQEVTEAFF. The DNA of the CDR3 is TGTTCCAGTGGACAGGAGGTCACTGAAGCTTTCTTT.

This clone came up a few times. V and J are TRBV4-3 and TRBJ2-7; the match to TRBD1 covers 11 bases. Trimming took 1 base from V and 5 from J; bases not matched to a gene: 10. This CDR3 is 17 amino acids long. The germline V gene encodes CDR1 LGHNA and CDR2 YSLEER. This CDR3 reads CASSQGPAWDRGDEQYF. The CDR3, as DNA: TGCGCCAGCAGCCAAGGCCCCGCTTGGGACAGGGGGGACGAGCAGTACTTC.

The genes are TRBV29-1 and TRBJ2-1, with D tentatively TRBD1 (6 bases). This CDR3 region has 14 residues. Germline CDR1 reads SQVTM; CDR2 reads ANQGSEA. Trimming left V 7 bases short and J 0 bases short, with 13 bases between. CDR3 in amino acids: CSAYTGFSYNEQFF. The CDR3 DNA sequence: TGCAGCGCTTATACAGGGTTCTCCTACAATGAGCAGTTCTTC.

The chain uses TRBV7-9 and TRBJ2-3; unclear D gene. Germline CDR1 is SEHNR and CDR2 is FQNEAQ (reference sequence). Trimming left V 4 bases short and J 5 bases short, with 7 bases between. This CDR3 comprises 12 residues. The CDR3 region is CASSSPGDTQYF. The CDR3 coding sequence is TGTGCCAGCAGCTCCCCGGGAGATACGCAGTATTTT. The full variable domain, in which reference TRBV7-9 and TRBJ2-3 provide the parts outside the CDR3, is DTGVSQNPRHKITKRGQNVTFRCDPISEHNRLYWYRQTLGQGPEFLTYFQNEAQLEKSRLLSDRFSAERPKGSFSTLEIQRTEQGDSAMYLCASSSPGDTQYFGPGTRLTVL.

The chain joins TRBV7-9 to TRBJ2-7; D possibly corresponds to TRBD1 (5 bases). CDR3 length equals 14 residues. Trimming took off 1 base at V and 1 base at J, with 8 bases between the two ends. Germline V lookup: CDR1 SEHNR, CDR2 FQNEAQ (reference sequence). Written as DNA, the CDR3 is TGTGCCAGCAGCTTAGATAGGGGATCCTACGAGCAGTACTTC. This sequence encodes CASSLDRGSYEQYF.